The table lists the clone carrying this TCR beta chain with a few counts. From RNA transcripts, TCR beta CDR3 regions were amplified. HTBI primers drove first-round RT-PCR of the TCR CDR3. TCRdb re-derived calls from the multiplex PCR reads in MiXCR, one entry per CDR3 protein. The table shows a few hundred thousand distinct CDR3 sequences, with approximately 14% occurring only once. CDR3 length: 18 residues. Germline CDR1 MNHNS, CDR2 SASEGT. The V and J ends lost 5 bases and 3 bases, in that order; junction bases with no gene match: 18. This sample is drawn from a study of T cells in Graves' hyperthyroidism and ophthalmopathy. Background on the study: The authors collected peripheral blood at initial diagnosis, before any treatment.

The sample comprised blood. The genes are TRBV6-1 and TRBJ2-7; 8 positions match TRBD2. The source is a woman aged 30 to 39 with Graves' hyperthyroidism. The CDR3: CASSPTPLGAGDDYEQYF. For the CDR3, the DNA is TGTGCCAGCAGTCCGACCCCCTTGGGAGCGGGAGACGACTACGAGCAGTACTTC.